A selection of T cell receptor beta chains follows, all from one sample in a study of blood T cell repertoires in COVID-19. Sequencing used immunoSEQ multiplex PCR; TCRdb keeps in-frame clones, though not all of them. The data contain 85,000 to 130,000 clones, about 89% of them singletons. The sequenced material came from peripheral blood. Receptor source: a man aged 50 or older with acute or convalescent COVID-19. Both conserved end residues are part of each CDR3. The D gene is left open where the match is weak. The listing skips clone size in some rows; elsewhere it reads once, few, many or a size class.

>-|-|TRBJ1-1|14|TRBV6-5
CASSSQGGNTEAFF
TGTGCCAGCAGTTCACAGGGTGGGAACACTGAAGCTTTCTTT
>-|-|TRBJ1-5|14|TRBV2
CASQGQSSNQPQHF
TGTGCCAGCCAAGGACAGTCTAGCAATCAGCCCCAGCATTTT
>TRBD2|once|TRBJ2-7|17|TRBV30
CAWSKDRTSGAVYEQYF
TGTGCCTGGAGTAAGGACAGGACTAGCGGAGCCGTCTACGAGCAGTACTTC
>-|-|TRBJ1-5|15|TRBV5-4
CASSLGGQQNQPQHF
TGTGCCAGCAGCTTGGGAGGACAGCAGAATCAGCCCCAGCATTTT
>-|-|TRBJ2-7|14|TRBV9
CASSPYGSSYEQYF
TGTGCCAGCAGCCCGTATGGGAGCTCCTACGAGCAGTACTTC
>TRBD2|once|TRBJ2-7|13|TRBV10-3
CAISEAGFHEQYF
TGTGCCATCAGTGAAGCGGGGTTCCACGAGCAGTACTTC
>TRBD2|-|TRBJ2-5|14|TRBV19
CASSLAGGAETQYF
TGTGCCAGTAGTTTAGCGGGAGGGGCAGAGACCCAGTACTTC
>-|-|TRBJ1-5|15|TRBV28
CASSLAGESNQPQHF
TGTGCCAGCAGTTTAGCGGGGGAGAGCAATCAGCCCCAGCATTTT
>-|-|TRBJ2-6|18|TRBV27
CASSLYARFPTGANVLTF
TGTGCCAGCAGTTTATACGCCAGGTTCCCTACTGGGGCCAACGTCCTGACTTTC
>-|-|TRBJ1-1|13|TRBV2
CASSEGPYTEAFF
TGTGCCAGCAGTGAAGGGCCTTACACTGAAGCTTTCTTT
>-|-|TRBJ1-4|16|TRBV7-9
CASSSIQGRRNEKLFF
TGTGCCAGCAGCTCCATTCAGGGGCGACGGAATGAAAAACTGTTTTTT
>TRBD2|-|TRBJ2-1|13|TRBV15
CATSGTIYNEQFF
TGTGCCACCAGCGGGACTATTTACAATGAGCAGTTCTTC
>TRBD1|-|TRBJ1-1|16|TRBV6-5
CASSYRGTGTNTEAFF
TGTGCCAGCAGTTACAGGGGGACAGGGACGAACACTGAAGCTTTCTTT
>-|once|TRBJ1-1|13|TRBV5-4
CASSFTGNTEAFF
TGTGCCAGCAGCTTCACAGGGAACACTGAAGCTTTCTTT
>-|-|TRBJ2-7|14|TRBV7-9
CASSAPRVPYEQYF
TGTGCCAGCAGCGCCCCCCGGGTACCCTACGAGCAGTACTTC
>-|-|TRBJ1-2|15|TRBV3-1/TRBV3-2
CASSPLVAREYGYTF
TGTGCCAGCAGCCCCCTCGTAGCTCGCGAGTATGGCTACACCTTC
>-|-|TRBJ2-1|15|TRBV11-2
CASSLVPWALNEQFF
TGTGCCAGCAGCTTAGTACCTTGGGCCCTCAATGAGCAGTTCTTC
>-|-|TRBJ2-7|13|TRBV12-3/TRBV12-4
CASSRQLTYEQYF
TGTGCCAGCAGCAGACAGCTTACCTACGAGCAGTACTTC
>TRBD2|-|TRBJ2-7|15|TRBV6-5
CASRTGTKISYEQYF
TGTGCCAGCAGGACCGGGACTAAAATCTCCTACGAGCAGTACTTC
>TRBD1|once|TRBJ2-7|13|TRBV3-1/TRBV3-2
CASSNRGSYEQYF
TGTGCCAGCAGCAACAGGGGAAGCTACGAGCAGTACTTC
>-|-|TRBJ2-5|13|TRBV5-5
CASSPGSPETQYF
TGTGCCAGCAGCCCGGGATCGCCTGAGACCCAGTACTTC
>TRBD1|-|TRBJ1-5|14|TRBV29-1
CSVEEGGPNQPQHF
TGCAGCGTTGAAGAAGGGGGCCCCAATCAGCCCCAGCATTTT
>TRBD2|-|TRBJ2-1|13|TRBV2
CASSSGAFNEQFF
TGTGCCAGCAGTAGCGGGGCGTTCAATGAGCAGTTCTTC
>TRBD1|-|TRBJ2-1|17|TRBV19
CASSNLFPGQPNNEQFF
TGTGCCAGTAGCAACCTGTTCCCGGGACAGCCTAACAATGAGCAGTTCTTC
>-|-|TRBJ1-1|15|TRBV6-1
CASSEWPLMNTEAFF
TGTGCCAGCAGTGAATGGCCGCTTATGAACACTGAAGCTTTCTTT
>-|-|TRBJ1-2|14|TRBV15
CATSRERGNYGYTF
TGTGCCACCAGCAGAGAAAGGGGAAACTATGGCTACACCTTC
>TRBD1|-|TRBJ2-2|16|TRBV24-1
CATSDFGQGLTGELFF
TGTGCCACCAGTGACTTCGGACAGGGATTAACCGGGGAGCTGTTTTTT
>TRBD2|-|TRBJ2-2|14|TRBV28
CASKTSGRAPELFF
TGTGCCAGCAAGACAAGCGGGAGGGCCCCGGAGCTGTTTTTT
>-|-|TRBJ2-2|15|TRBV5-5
CASSLILSHTGELFF
TGTGCCAGCAGCTTGATTCTATCGCACACCGGGGAGCTGTTTTTT
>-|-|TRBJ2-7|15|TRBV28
CASSSVAELPHEQYF
TGTGCCAGCAGTTCGGTAGCGGAGCTGCCCCACGAGCAGTACTTC
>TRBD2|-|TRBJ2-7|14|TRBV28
CASSLAGDRYEQYF
TGTGCCAGCAGTCTAGCGGGAGACAGATACGAGCAGTACTTC
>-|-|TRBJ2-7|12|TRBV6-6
CASSPINLEQYF
TGTGCCAGCAGCCCCATCAACCTAGAGCAGTACTTC
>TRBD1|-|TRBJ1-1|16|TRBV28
CASSPLWTGVPTEAFF
TGTGCCAGCAGTCCGCTGTGGACAGGGGTCCCCACTGAAGCTTTCTTT
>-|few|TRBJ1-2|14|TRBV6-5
CASSTGLPGDGYTF
TGTGCCAGCAGCACGGGACTGCCGGGTGATGGCTACACCTTC
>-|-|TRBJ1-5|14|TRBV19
CASRDRFRNQPQHF
TGTGCCAGTAGAGACAGATTTCGCAATCAGCCCCAGCATTTT
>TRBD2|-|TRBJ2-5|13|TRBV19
CASGRDGQETQYF
TGTGCCAGTGGGAGGGACGGCCAAGAGACCCAGTACTTC
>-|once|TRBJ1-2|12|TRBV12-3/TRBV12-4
CASSLDTYGYTF
TGTGCCAGCAGCCTCGACACCTATGGCTACACCTTC
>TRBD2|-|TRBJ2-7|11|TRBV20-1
CSGGTTHEQYF
TGCAGTGGGGGGACTACCCACGAGCAGTACTTC
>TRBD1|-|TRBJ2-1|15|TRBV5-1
CASSLSGTAYNEQFF
TGCGCCAGCAGCTTATCCGGGACAGCCTACAATGAGCAGTTCTTC
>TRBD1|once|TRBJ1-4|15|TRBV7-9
CASSTTGGSGEKLFF
TGTGCCAGCAGCACCACAGGGGGATCGGGCGAAAAACTGTTTTTT
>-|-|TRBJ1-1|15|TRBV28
CASTSRGWRNTEAFF
TGTGCCAGCACATCAAGGGGGTGGAGGAACACTGAAGCTTTCTTT